Each of the 26 T cell receptor beta chains below was sequenced from the same sample in a study of patients and donors after allogeneic stem cell transplantation. Each CDR3 protein is one row after TCRdb ran MiXCR on the RT-PCR reads. The sample records 28,000 or so distinct CDR3 sequences, 6.8% being singletons. Sample: blood, either unsorted or a sorted T cell fraction (not recorded which). Receptors were obtained from a human donor who was either an allogeneic HSCT recipient or a stem cell or donor lymphocyte infusion donor (not recorded which). It is not recorded whose cells these are; they may come from a transplant donor.

This clonotype was recorded at least ten times. The gene calls are TRBV5-1 and TRBJ2-1; 14 nucleotides agree with TRBD2. The germline V gene encodes CDR1 SGHRS and CDR2 YFSETQ. Trimming removed 2 bases from V and 6 bases from J; junction bases left unmatched: 1. This CDR3 contains 15 residues. The CDR3 loop reads CASSLGTSGSNEQFF. CDR3 DNA: TGCGCCAGCAGCTTAGGGACTAGCGGGAGCAATGAGCAGTTCTTC. The complete variable domain, with remaining parts taken from reference TRBV5-1 and TRBJ2-1, reads KAGVTQTPRYLIKTRGQQVTLSCSPISGHRSVSWYQQTPGQGLQFLFEYFSETQRNKGNFPGRFSGRQFSNSRSEMNVSTLELGDSALYLCASSLGTSGSNEQFFGPGTRLTVL.

This clonotype was detected a few times. J is TRBJ2-7 and V is TRBV7-3; D unresolved. CDR1 is SGHTA and CDR2 is FQGTGA in the germline V gene. The V gene lost 4 bases and the J gene lost 3 bases, with 13 bases spanning the gap. The CDR3 has 14 residues. The CDR3 DNA sequence: TGTGCCAGCAGCTGTGAAACAGACAACTACGAGCAGTACTTC. Its translation is CASSCETDNYEQYF.

This clonotype was seen ten or more times. The rearrangement uses TRBV25-1 and TRBJ2-2; a weak D match, TRBD2 (6 bases). Trimming stripped 6 bases from V and 4 bases from J, with 12 bases between. The CDR3 is made up of 14 amino acids. Germline CDR1 and CDR2: MGHDK and SYGVNS. The CDR3 is CASRPGTSTGELFF. The DNA for the CDR3 is TGTGCCAGCAGACCCGGGACTTCCACCGGGGAGCTGTTTTTT.

The CDR3 sequence: CASSERFRAPGDEQYF. The DNA of the CDR3 is TGTGCCAGCAGTGAAAGGTTCAGGGCCCCTGGGGACGAGCAGTACTTC. The genes are TRBV2 and TRBJ2-7; D might be TRBD1 (5 bases). Deletions cut 2 bases from V and 5 bases from J, with 19 bases between. The CDR3 loop spans 16 amino acids. Germline V gene data show CDR1 as SNHLY and CDR2 as FYNNEI.

In this sample, this clonotype turned up many times. This chain uses TRBV7-9 with TRBJ2-3; 12 bases match TRBD2. The CDR3 spans 18 residues. CDR1 and CDR2 from the germline V gene are SEHNR and FQNEAQ (reference sequence). Trimming took 5 bases from V and 6 from J; bases not matched to a gene: 15. CDR3 nucleotide sequence: TGTGCCAGCAGCACCTTACGGGGACTAGCGGGCGGCAGGGATACGCAGTATTTT. Encoded protein: CASSTLRGLAGGRDTQYF. Together with reference TRBV7-9 and TRBJ2-3, the CDR3 gives the full variable domain: DTGVSQNPRHKITKRGQNVTFRCDPISEHNRLYWYRQTLGQGPEFLTYFQNEAQLEKSRLLSDRFSAERPKGSFSTLEIQRTEQGDSAMYLCASSTLRGLAGGRDTQYFGPGTRLTVL.

At least ten counts were recorded for this clonotype. This rearrangement joins TRBV28 to TRBJ1-5; 8 nucleotides line up with TRBD1. In germline, CDR1 is MDHEN, CDR2 SYDVKM. The CDR3 length is 22 residues. With 5 bases clipped from V and 0 bases from J, the junction kept 24 bases outside the gene matches. As DNA, the CDR3 is TGTGCCAGCAGTCAACTACAACCCCGACAGCGGGACAGGTGCTATAGCAATCAGCCCCAGCATTTT. Amino acid sequence: CASSQLQPRQRDRCYSNQPQHF.

There are many counts of this clonotype. The J gene is TRBJ2-3, the V gene TRBV5-1; tentatively, D is TRBD2 (6 bases). The CDR3 is 12 amino acids. Germline-derived CDR1 and CDR2 are SGHRS and YFSETQ. Trimming removed 3 bases from V and 5 bases from J, with 7 bases in between. Here the CDR3 reads CASSSGLDTQYF. CDR3 sequence (DNA): TGCGCCAGCAGCTCGGGACTAGATACGCAGTATTTT.

In its sample, this clonotype was seen once. This clone may be a read error of a much larger clone one base away. The chain combines TRBV7-2 with TRBJ2-1, with 9 positions matching TRBD1. Germline V lookup: CDR1 SGHTA, CDR2 FQGNSA. The CDR3 runs 15 residues. V shed 5 bases and J 2 bases; nucleotides not matched to a gene: 4. CDR3 in DNA: TGTGCCAGCAGCAGGGACAGGGCGACCTACAATGAGCAGTTCTTC. Residues: CASSRDRATYNEQFF.

The V gene is TRBV4-1, the J gene TRBJ2-2; D is undetermined. Trimming removed 0 bases at V and 0 bases at J, with 8 bases between. The V gene's germline CDR1 is MGHRA and CDR2 YSYEKL. This CDR3 is 16 amino acids long. The CDR3 DNA follows: TGCGCCAGCAGCCAAGATTCCGTTTCGAACACCGGGGAGCTGTTTTTT. Translation: CASSQDSVSNTGELFF.

This chain connects TRBV20-1 to TRBJ2-7, with 12 positions matching TRBD2. CDR1 DFQATT and CDR2 SNEGSKA come from the germline V gene (reference sequence). The V segment lost 1 base and the J segment 3 bases; nucleotides outside the gene matches: 13. The CDR3 extends over 18 amino acids. The CDR3: CSARAPFGLAGRGYEQYF. CDR3 DNA sequence: TGCAGTGCTAGAGCCCCTTTTGGACTAGCGGGGAGGGGCTACGAGCAGTACTTC.

This clonotype was detected many times. This chain joins TRBV3-1 and TRBJ1-1; D gene unclear. Looked up from germline, CDR1 is LGHDT and CDR2 is YNNKEL (reference sequence). V was clipped by 1 base and J by 1 base, with 25 bases between them. The CDR3 length is 20 residues. CDR3 loop: CASSQAPFVGGVLRNTEAFF. The DNA of the CDR3 is TGTGCCAGCAGCCAAGCCCCGTTTGTTGGTGGGGTACTACGGAACACTGAAGCTTTCTTT.

There are many counts of this clonotype. This chain joins TRBV12-3 or TRBV12-4 and TRBJ1-1, with D perhaps TRBD1 (5 bases). The CDR3 runs to 15 residues. The V end was cut by 5 bases, the J end by 5 bases, with 18 bases between. The CDR3 nucleotides are TGTGCCAGCAGTCCCATTCACGGGGGTAGGACTGAAGCTTTCTTT. As protein: CASSPIHGGRTEAFF.

This clonotype has ten or more counts. This chain uses TRBV20-1 with TRBJ2-7, with 8 nucleotides matching TRBD1. The V segment lost 3 bases and the J segment 5 bases; nucleotides outside the gene matches: 3. CDR3 length equals 12 residues. CDR1 and CDR2 (germline): DFQATT, SNEGSKA (reference sequence). The CDR3 DNA follows: TGCAGTGCTAGTGCAGGGGGCCACGAGCAGTACTTC. Protein: CSASAGGHEQYF.

This clonotype has just a few counts. The chain employs TRBV11-3 and TRBJ2-5; D might be TRBD2 (6 bases). Trimming left V 5 bases short and J 4 bases short, with 11 bases between. From germline, CDR1 is SGHNT and CDR2 YENEEA. The CDR3 spans 13 residues. The CDR3 DNA follows: TGTGCCAGCAGCGGAGGGTCGGGAGAGACCCAGTACTTC. It codes for CASSGGSGETQYF.

The table lists this clonotype with many counts. The chain joins TRBV20-1 to TRBJ1-4; 7 bases agree with TRBD1. V lost 3 bases to trimming and J lost 3 bases; unmatched junction nucleotides: 1. Germline CDR1 reads DFQATT; CDR2 reads SNEGSKA (reference sequence). The CDR3 covers 13 residues. The DNA for the CDR3 is TGCAGTGCTAGGGGACAGTCTAATGAAAAACTGTTTTTT. It codes for CSARGQSNEKLFF.

This clonotype came up many times. This chain joins TRBV29-1 and TRBJ2-5; 9 nucleotides agree with TRBD1. Germline CDR1 SQVTM, CDR2 ANQGSEA. With V trimmed by 7 bases and J by 4 bases, 7 bases remained unmatched. The CDR3 spans 13 residues. CDR3 sequence: CSGSTGGTETQYF. CDR3 DNA: TGCAGCGGCTCAACAGGGGGCACAGAGACCCAGTACTTC.

This clonotype was found a few times. The chain joins TRBV6-1 to TRBJ2-7; D might be TRBD1 or TRBD2, each matching 5 bases. Germline values: CDR1 MNHNS, CDR2 SASEGT. The CDR3 has 14 residues. Trimming took off 4 bases at V and 4 bases at J, with 14 bases between the two ends. The CDR3 protein is CASSVSGTAYEQYF. CDR3 DNA sequence: TGTGCCAGCAGTGTCTCCGGGACGGCTTACGAGCAGTACTTC.

This clonotype appeared many times. The chain couples TRBV28 to TRBJ2-3, with TRBD2 matching 7 bases. The CDR3 spans 14 residues. Trimming removed 4 bases from V and 2 bases from J; junction bases left unmatched: 3. The germline gives CDR1 MDHEN, CDR2 SYDVKM. For the CDR3, the DNA is TGTGCCAGCAGTTCACTAGCGACCACAGATACGCAGTATTTT. Protein sequence: CASSSLATTDTQYF.

This clonotype was detected many times. CDR3 protein: CASRGTGSFTDTQYF. CDR3 nucleotide sequence: TGTGCCAGCAGGGGGACAGGGAGTTTCACAGATACGCAGTATTTT. The chain is built from TRBV27 and TRBJ2-3, with 9 nucleotides matching TRBD1. The V gene's germline CDR1 is MNHEY and CDR2 SMNVEV (reference sequence). CDR3 length equals 15 residues. V gave up 6 bases and J gave up 2 bases; unmatched junction bases: 6.

There are many counts of this clonotype. The chain links TRBV24-1 to TRBJ2-3; 11 bases agree with TRBD2. After removal of 10 bases from V and 6 bases from J, the junction contained 8 bases not matched to a gene. The germline V gene has CDR1 KGHDR and CDR2 SFDVKD. The CDR3 is 14 residues long. CDR3 sequence (DNA): TGTGCCACTTCGCTAGCGGGAGGTTCCGATACGCAGTATTTT. Translation gives CATSLAGGSDTQYF.

CDR3 in DNA: TGTGCCAGCAGTTTATCCCCGACAGGGACCCCCTACGAGCAGTACTTC. Residues: CASSLSPTGTPYEQYF. The chain carries TRBV27 and TRBJ2-7; the match to TRBD1 covers 7 bases. This CDR3 contains 16 residues. After removal of 0 bases from V and 2 bases from J, the junction contained 7 bases not matched to a gene. CDR1 is MNHEY, CDR2 SMNVEV, per germline (reference sequence).

The chain joins TRBV28 to TRBJ2-5, with D perhaps TRBD1 (6 bases). This CDR3 has 16 amino acids. The germline V and J ends were trimmed by 4 bases and 0 bases, with 15 bases remaining between them. CDR1 MDHEN and CDR2 SYDVKM come from the germline V gene. The CDR3 bases are TGTGCCAGCAGTTCGAGAAGGGCAGGGGACCAAGAGACCCAGTACTTC. The encoded protein is CASSSRRAGDQETQYF.

This chain connects TRBV5-4 to TRBJ1-1; TRBD1 aligns across 9 bases. The ends lost 4 bases at V and 2 bases at J; junction bases unmatched: 6. CDR1 and CDR2 from the germline V gene are SGHNT and YYREEE (reference sequence). This CDR3 is 15 amino acids long. In DNA form, the CDR3 reads TGTGCCAGCAGCAGGGGGACAGGGCGTAACACTGAAGCTTTCTTT. Protein: CASSRGTGRNTEAFF.

This clonotype has only a few counts. This chain connects TRBV20-1 to TRBJ2-5; 8 bases are a match to TRBD1. This CDR3 is built from 14 residues. Germline CDR1 DFQATT, CDR2 SNEGSKA (reference sequence). V lost 0 bases, J lost 5 bases, and 5 bases stayed unmatched. DNA for the CDR3: TGCAGTGCTAGAGAGGCAGGGGGCGGCGAGACCCAGTACTTC. This encodes CSAREAGGGETQYF.

Ten or more counts support this clonotype. The rearrangement links TRBV15 to TRBJ1-2, with D perhaps matching TRBD1 (6 bases). The germline V gene has CDR1 LNHNV and CDR2 YYDKDF (reference sequence). CDR3 length equals 15 residues. The V end was cut by 1 base, the J end by 2 bases, with 11 bases between. The CDR3 here is CATSRARGGNYGYTF. For the CDR3, the DNA is TGTGCCACCAGCAGAGCTAGGGGGGGAAACTATGGCTACACCTTC.

J is TRBJ2-7 and V is TRBV7-2; 8 bases fit TRBD1. CDR1 and CDR2 from the germline V gene are SGHTA and FQGNSA. The CDR3 extends over 14 amino acids. The junction had 7 bases not matched to a gene; V was cut back by 4 bases and J by 5 bases. Here the CDR3 reads CASSSWTGTNEQYF. Written as DNA, the CDR3 is TGTGCCAGCAGCTCTTGGACAGGGACCAACGAGCAGTACTTC.